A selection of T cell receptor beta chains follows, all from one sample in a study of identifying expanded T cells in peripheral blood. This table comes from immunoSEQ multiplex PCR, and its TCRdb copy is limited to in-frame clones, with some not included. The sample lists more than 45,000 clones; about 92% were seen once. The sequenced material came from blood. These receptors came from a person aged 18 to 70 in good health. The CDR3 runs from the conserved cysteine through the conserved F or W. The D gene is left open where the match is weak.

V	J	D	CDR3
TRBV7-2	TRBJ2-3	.	CASSFPPDTQYF
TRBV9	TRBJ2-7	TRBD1	CASSRTGSSSYEQYF
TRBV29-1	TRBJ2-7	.	CSVEDRPDSGYEQYF
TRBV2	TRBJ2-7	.	CASSTTIYEQYF
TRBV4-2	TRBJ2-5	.	CASSPAGQETQYF
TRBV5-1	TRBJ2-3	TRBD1	CASSLGDRVDTQYF
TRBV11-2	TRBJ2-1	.	CASTPQSSYNEQFF
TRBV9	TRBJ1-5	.	CASSVEGGGQPQHF
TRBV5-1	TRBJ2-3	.	CASFDFPVGTDTQYF
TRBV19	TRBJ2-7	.	CASSKLEGFDEQYF
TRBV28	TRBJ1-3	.	CASRSDQGKSGNTIYF
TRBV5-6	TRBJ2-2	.	CASSFPGTGELFF
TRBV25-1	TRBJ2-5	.	CASSDALGETQYF
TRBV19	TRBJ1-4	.	CASYPTGRVTNEKLFF
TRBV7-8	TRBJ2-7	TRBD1	CASSPTGQTYEQYF
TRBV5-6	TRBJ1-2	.	CASSLGTLVNYGYTF
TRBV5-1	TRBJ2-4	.	CASSFPGVDFQYF
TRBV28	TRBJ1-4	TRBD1	CASRPGDRGLQKLFF
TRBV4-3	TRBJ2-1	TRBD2	CAFIRGGSVHEQFF
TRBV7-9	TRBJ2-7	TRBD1	CASSSWDRSPYEQYF
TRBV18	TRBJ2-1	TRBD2	CASSPGTSMNNEQFF
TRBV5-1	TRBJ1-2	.	CASSPLGRPGVNYGYTF
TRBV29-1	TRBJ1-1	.	CSVLAQAGTEAFF
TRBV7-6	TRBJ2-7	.	CASSLYRQGSSYEQYF
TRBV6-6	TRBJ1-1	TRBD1	CASSSGQGRNTEAFF
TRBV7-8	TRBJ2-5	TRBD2	CASSLVGLAVQETQYF
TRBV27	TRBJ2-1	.	CASRDSWAHNEQFF
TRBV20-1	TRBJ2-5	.	CSARVGETQYF
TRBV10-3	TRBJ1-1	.	CAISNIQGDTEAFF
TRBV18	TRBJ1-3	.	CASSQTETGNTIYF
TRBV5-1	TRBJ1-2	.	CASSPDGFREPNYGYTF
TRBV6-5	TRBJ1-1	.	CASSYTMNTEAFF
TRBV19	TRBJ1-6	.	CASTSTQNSPLHF
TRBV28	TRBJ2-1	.	CASSLLGGLPYNEQFF
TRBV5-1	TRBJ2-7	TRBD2	CASSLSGGNYEQYF
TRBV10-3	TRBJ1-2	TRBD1	CAISESFGQGNYGYTF
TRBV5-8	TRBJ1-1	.	CASSLYGEHTEAFF
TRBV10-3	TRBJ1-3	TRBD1	CAISAGTGFSSSGNTIYF
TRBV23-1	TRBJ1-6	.	CASSQGTIPANSPLHF
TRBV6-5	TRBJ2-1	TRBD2	CASSYSRTRSYNEQFF
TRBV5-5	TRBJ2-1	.	CASSVQISSYNEQFF
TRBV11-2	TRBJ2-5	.	CASSFTETQYF
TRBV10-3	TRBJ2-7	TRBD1	CAIRPGQGLYEQYF
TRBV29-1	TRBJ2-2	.	CSVRATGELFF
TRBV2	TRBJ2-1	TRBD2	CASRALAGGPYNEQFF
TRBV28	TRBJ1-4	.	CASSRWGGGNEKLFF
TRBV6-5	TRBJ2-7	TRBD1	CATTRDRPYEQYF
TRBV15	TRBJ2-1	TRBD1	CATVLNRDSSYNEQFF
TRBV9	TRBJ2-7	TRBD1	CASSPRGTGGHEQYF
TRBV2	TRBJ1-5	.	CASSEMENQPQHF
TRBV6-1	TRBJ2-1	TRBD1	CASSEAGGLAPQFF
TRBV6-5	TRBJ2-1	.	CASSQMISEREQFF
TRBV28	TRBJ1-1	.	CASSLDIEAFF
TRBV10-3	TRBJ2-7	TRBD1	CASSIAGTGEYEQYF
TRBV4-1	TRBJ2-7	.	CASSQAGRNSYEQYF